The subject of this entry is one T cell receptor (beta chain). All patients were mismatch repair deficient, assessed by either PCR or immunohistochemistry. This record belongs to a study of PD-1 blockade in mismatch repair-deficient tumors. Trimming cost V 5 bases and J 6 bases; bases outside gene matches: 7. This CDR3 contains 14 residues. Germline V lookup: CDR1 MNHEY, CDR2 SMNVEV (reference sequence). Clones were sequenced by immunoSEQ multiplex PCR, and TCRdb holds only the in-frame ones, with some missing. The data contain approximately 110,000 clones, 70% to 80% of them singletons. Source: peripheral blood, taken around 60 weeks after starting pembrolizumab. The TCR comes from an adult with mismatch repair-deficient cancer. V gene TRBV27 combines with J gene TRBJ1-5; 7 bases line up with TRBD1. The CDR3: CASSPPGQFQPQHF. CDR3 nucleotide sequence: TGTGCCAGCAGTCCTCCGGGACAGTTTCAGCCCCAGCATTTT.